This T cell receptor beta chain stems from a study of blood T cell repertoires in COVID-19. Looking at the study overall: Sites in the United States, Italy and Spain provided acute and convalescent COVID-19 samples. PBMCs, B-cell-depleted T cells, or T cells were the source of the cDNA or gDNA that made up the material.

With 3 bases removed from V and 5 bases from J, the gap between germline ends came to 11 bases. CDR1 SGHRS and CDR2 YFSETQ come from the germline V gene. The CDR3 length is 13 residues. Enrolment of Seattle patients took place during active infection, and they were followed longitudinally. This table comes from immunoSEQ multiplex PCR, and its TCRdb copy is limited to in-frame clones, with some not included. The sample lists roughly 230,000 clones, roughly 89% occurring once. The chain is built from TRBV5-1 and TRBJ1-2; possibly TRBD1 for D (5 bases). The TCR originated in a woman between 55 and 75 years old with COVID-19, enrolled during active disease. Sequencing used peripheral blood. CDR3 protein: CASSSAGEYGYTF. The CDR3 coding sequence is TGCGCCAGCAGCTCGGCGGGGGAATATGGCTACACCTTC.